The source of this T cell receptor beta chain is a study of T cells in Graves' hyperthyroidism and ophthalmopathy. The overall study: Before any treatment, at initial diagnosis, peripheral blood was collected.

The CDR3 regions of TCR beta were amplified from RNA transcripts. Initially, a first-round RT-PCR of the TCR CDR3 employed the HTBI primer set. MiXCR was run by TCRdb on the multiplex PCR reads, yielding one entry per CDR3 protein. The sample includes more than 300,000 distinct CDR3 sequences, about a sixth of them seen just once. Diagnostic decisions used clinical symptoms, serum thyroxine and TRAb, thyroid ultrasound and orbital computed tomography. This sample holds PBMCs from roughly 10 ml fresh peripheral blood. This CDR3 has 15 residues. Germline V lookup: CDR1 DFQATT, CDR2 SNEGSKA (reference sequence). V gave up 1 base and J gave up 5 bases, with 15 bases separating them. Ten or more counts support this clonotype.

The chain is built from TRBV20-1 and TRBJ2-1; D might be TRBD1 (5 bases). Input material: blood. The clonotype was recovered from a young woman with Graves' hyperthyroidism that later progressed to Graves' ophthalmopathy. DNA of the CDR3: TGCAGTGCTAGAGGACTTATAGGGGAAAACAATGAGCAGTTCTTC. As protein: CSARGLIGENNEQFF.